The sequence of this TCR beta chain was determined in a study of T cell responses to AZD1222 COVID-19 vaccine. Across the study: Samples with a second dose at about 4 or about 12 weeks were pooled together. Study-wide results and caveats: White British donors predominated, females outnumbered males, and clonal diversity was possibly underestimated. Repertoires were collected only later (after the peak T cell response had occurred). Baseline seropositivity characterized only six AZD1222 recipients.

Profiled with immunoSEQ multiplex PCR; TCRdb holds only in-frame clones, not every one. Of roughly 150,000 clones listed, around nine tenths are singletons. The length of the CDR3 is 14 residues. The V gene's germline CDR1 is MNHEY and CDR2 SVGAGI. Trimming removed 5 bases from V and 7 bases from J, with 17 bases in between. About this clone itself: Its cognate antigen is unknown.

The sequence was collected from an adult in good health. The sample consisted of peripheral blood, taken on day 0 of AZD1222 vaccination. V usage is TRBV6-5 and J usage is TRBJ1-1; D is possibly TRBD1 (6 bases). DNA of the CDR3: TGTGCCAGCAGTCGGATCGTAGGGGGGGATGAAGCTTTCTTT. Amino acid sequence: CASSRIVGGDEAFF.